The next 8 T cell receptor beta chains were all read from a single sample in a study of Ad26.COV2.S vaccination and SARS-CoV-2 variants. Libraries were prepared by immunoSEQ multiplex PCR; TCRdb keeps only in-frame clonotypes and omits some of them. The sample gives some 190,000 clones, around nine tenths of which show up once; under 7.5% is in the top ten. This specimen consisted of peripheral blood, obtained after recovery from COVID-19. All receptors come from a human donor who had recovered from COVID-19.

J is TRBJ2-1 and V is TRBV10-1; no clear D. This CDR3 region has 11 residues. CDR1 and CDR2 (germline): WNHNN, SYGVQD (reference sequence). V was pared by 4 bases and J by 8 bases, with 6 bases between. CDR3 in DNA: TGCGCCAGCAGTGGTACTGATGAGCAGTTCTTC. Amino acids: CASSGTDEQFF.

The DNA for the CDR3 is TGTGCCAGCTCCCCCCGGAGGACCGGGGAGCTGTTTTTT. Translating it yields CASSPRRTGELFF. The chain couples TRBV6-5 to TRBJ2-2, with D tentatively TRBD2 (5 bases). With 8 bases removed from V and 5 bases from J, the gap between germline ends came to 12 bases. Germline V gives CDR1 MNHEY, CDR2 SVGAGI. The CDR3 has 13 amino acids.

The J gene is TRBJ1-5, the V gene TRBV6-5; D possibly corresponds to TRBD1 (5 bases). CDR3 length: 15 amino acids. With 6 bases removed from V and 1 base from J, the gap between germline ends came to 13 bases. Germline lookup yields CDR1 MNHEY and CDR2 SVGAGI. In DNA, the CDR3 is TGTGCCAGCAGGTTGCGCCAGGGAAGCAATCAGCCCCAGCATTTT. This codes for CASRLRQGSNQPQHF.

This clone appeared once. The chain joins TRBV11-2 to TRBJ2-3; D is possibly TRBD2 (6 bases). The CDR3 totals 14 residues. The ends were cut back, 3 bases at V and 0 bases at J, with 7 bases in the middle. The germline CDR1 and CDR2 sequences are SGHAT and FQNNGV. Here the CDR3 DNA reads TGTGCCAGCAGCTTCGGACTAAGCACAGATACGCAGTATTTT. It codes for CASSFGLSTDTQYF.

This chain links TRBV11-3 with TRBJ2-2, with D perhaps being TRBD1 or TRBD2 (6 bases each). The ends were cut back, 6 bases at V and 0 bases at J, with 14 bases in the middle. CDR3 size: 16 residues. CDR1 is SGHNT and CDR2 is YENEEA in the germline V gene. CDR3 loop: CASSPGGTTNTGELFF. CDR3 in DNA: TGTGCCAGCAGTCCGGGCGGGACAACGAACACCGGGGAGCTGTTTTTT.

This chain connects TRBV7-8 to TRBJ2-1; D gene ambiguous. Per the germline V gene, CDR1 is SGHVS and CDR2 is FQNEAQ. V was clipped by 0 bases and J by 0 bases, with 6 bases between them. The CDR3 covers 15 residues. CDR3 region: CASSLAESSYNEQFF. CDR3 in DNA: TGTGCCAGCAGCTTAGCGGAAAGCTCCTACAATGAGCAGTTCTTC.

The chain has TRBV29-1 and TRBJ2-1; the D gene is possibly TRBD2 (6 bases). V was clipped by 7 bases and J by 10 bases, with 14 bases between them. From germline, CDR1 is SQVTM and CDR2 ANQGSEA. This CDR3 spans 11 amino acids. DNA for the CDR3: TGCAGCGGGGAGGTAAGGGCCGAGCAGTTCTTC. Translating it yields CSGEVRAEQFF.

The chain links TRBV7-2 to TRBJ2-1; 11 positions agree with TRBD2. The germline V gene encodes CDR1 SGHTA and CDR2 FQGNSA. The CDR3 sequence is 14 residues long. V gave up 5 bases and J gave up 5 bases; unmatched junction bases: 2. In nucleotides, the CDR3 is TGTGCCAGCAGCCAGACTAGCGGGAACAATGAGCAGTTCTTC. Amino acids: CASSQTSGNNEQFF.